The T cell receptor (beta chain) described here comes from a study of regulatory T cells in long-lasting Graves disease. Study-level points and caveats: Only peripheral blood was studied, not thyroid tissue.

The table lists this clonotype with many counts. Antigen specificity is unknown. This CDR3 is 13 amino acids long. V was trimmed by 3 bases and J by 3 bases, leaving 8 bases between them. CDR1 and CDR2 from the germline V gene are MNHEY and SMNVEV (reference sequence). Time point reported: persistent/refractory GD, antithyroid drugs over 5 years with positive TRAb. The TCR library was made from RNA extracted from PBMCs. An endocrinology department in Xi'an, China, recruited the patients. The peripheral blood volume drawn was approximately 9.5 milliliters, and it was collected into EDTA tubes. Construction of the TCR beta libraries employed iRepertoire HTBI primers in conjunction with Arm-PCR of CDR3 regions. Original analysis: Identification yielded 55 to 75 TRBV and 14 TRBJ segments across samples. A single record per CDR3 protein comes from TCRdb applying MiXCR to the multiplex PCR reads. The V and J calls were not made by the authors but by TCRdb's processing. The data show around 510,000 distinct CDR3 sequences, less than 25% seen once.

Sequences were derived from peripheral blood mononuclear cells (PBMCs), sampled when the disease was refractory, from a patient treated with antithyroid drugs. This receptor was obtained from a female donor with Graves disease. The rearrangement joins TRBV27 to TRBJ1-1; D is uncertain. The CDR3 reads CASSLGRDTEAFF. CDR3 nucleotides: TGTGCCAGCAGTTTGGGGAGAGACACTGAAGCTTTCTTT.